These T cell receptor beta chains were read from a single sample in a study of regulatory T cells in long-lasting Graves disease. TCRdb called the multiplex PCR reads again in MiXCR, with one record for every CDR3 protein. The sample has 360,000 or so distinct CDR3 sequences, more than 20% seen once; the top ten hold less than 30%. The sample was peripheral blood mononuclear cells (PBMCs), taken when the disease was refractory, from a patient treated with antithyroid drugs. Receptors were obtained from a woman aged 40 to 55 with Graves disease. Each CDR3 is given with its conserved first and last residue. The D gene is left open where the match is weak. A clone size is listed for some rows: how often the clone was seen (once, few, many), or a class if it is expanded.

D	V	size	J	CDR3	DNA
-	TRBV20-1	once	TRBJ1-4	CSARSGRVNEKLFF	TGCAGTGCTAGATCGGGACGGGTTAATGAAAAACTGTTTTTT
-	TRBV27	-	TRBJ2-1	CASSVAVSYNEQFF	TGTGCCAGCAGCGTAGCTGTCTCCTACAATGAGCAGTTCTTC
-	TRBV19	-	TRBJ2-2	CASRIGDRTGELFF	TGTGCCAGTAGGATAGGGGATCGGACCGGGGAGCTGTTTTTT
TRBD1	TRBV20-1	few	TRBJ1-5	CSAKNPRGFEPQHF	TGCAGTGCTAAAAACCCCAGGGGGTTTGAGCCCCAGCATTTT
-	TRBV12-3/TRBV12-4	many	TRBJ1-1	CASSFPGHTEAFF	TGTGCCAGCAGTTTTCCAGGGCACACTGAAGCTTTCTTT
-	TRBV19	-	TRBJ1-2	CASSIWGVDYGYTF	TGTGCCAGTAGTATATGGGGTGTTGACTATGGCTACACCTTC
TRBD2	TRBV7-8	-	TRBJ2-5	CASSFLRAGASETQYF	TGTGCCAGCAGCTTTCTAAGGGCGGGAGCCTCTGAGACCCAGTACTTC
TRBD1	TRBV18	-	TRBJ2-5	CASSLHRGQETQYF	TGTGCCAGCTCACTACACAGGGGACAAGAGACCCAGTACTTC
TRBD1	TRBV28	many	TRBJ1-2	CASSFPPTGGLYGYTF	TGTGCCAGCAGCTTTCCGCCCACAGGGGGCCTCTATGGCTACACCTTC
-	TRBV11-2	many	TRBJ2-7	CASSLGSVVEQYF	TGTGCCAGCAGCTTGGGGTCGGTTGTGGAGCAGTACTTC
-	TRBV6-2/TRBV6-3	many	TRBJ2-7	CASSLGGAGPYEQYF	TGTGCCAGCAGTTTAGGTGGGGCGGGCCCCTACGAGCAGTACTTC
TRBD2	TRBV20-1	-	TRBJ2-2	CSASRGSLDTGELFF	TGCAGTGCTAGCCGCGGGAGCCTGGACACCGGGGAGCTGTTTTTT
TRBD2	TRBV7-9	-	TRBJ2-7	CASSLTSGNNEQYF	TGTGCCAGCAGCTTGACTAGCGGGAACAACGAGCAGTACTTC
-	TRBV2	many	TRBJ2-4	CASSPRSGGEGIQYF	TGTGCCAGCAGCCCAAGAAGTGGGGGTGAGGGCATTCAGTACTTC
-	TRBV27	many	TRBJ2-5	CASRALGGVGRVETQYF	TGTGCCAGCAGGGCGCTAGGGGGAGTGGGTCGGGTGGAGACCCAGTACTTC
-	TRBV25-1	-	TRBJ2-5	CASSLPNQETQYF	TGTGCCAGCAGTCTCCCTAACCAAGAGACCCAGTACTTC
-	TRBV6-1	few	TRBJ2-7	CASSEGDEHPHLTSYEQYF	TGTGCCAGCAGTGAGGGCGACGAACATCCGCACCTAACCTCCTACGAGCAGTACTTC
-	TRBV28	many	TRBJ1-3	CASSLSGGGNTIYF	TGTGCCAGCAGTTTATCCGGAGGAGGAAACACCATATATTTT
-	TRBV24-1	many	TRBJ2-2	CATSDLSETGELFF	TGTGCCACCAGTGATTTGTCAGAAACCGGGGAGCTGTTTTTT
-	TRBV6-1	many	TRBJ1-5	CASSANQGISNQPQHF	TGTGCCAGCAGTGCGAATCAGGGAATCAGCAATCAGCCCCAGCATTTT
TRBD2	TRBV5-5	-	TRBJ2-1	CASSSGTSGSAYNEQFF	TGTGCCAGCAGCTCCGGGACTAGCGGGAGTGCCTACAATGAGCAGTTCTTC
TRBD2	TRBV7-9	few	TRBJ2-7	CASSGGLAGYEQYF	TGTGCCAGCAGCGGCGGACTAGCCGGCTACGAGCAGTACTTC
TRBD1	TRBV5-1	few	TRBJ2-4	CASSLGGQGKNIQYF	TGCGCCAGCAGCTTGGGAGGACAGGGCAAAAACATTCAGTACTTC
-	TRBV6-1	many	TRBJ1-1	CASIAPPGNTEAFF	TGTGCCAGCATAGCCCCCCCCGGGAACACTGAAGCTTTCTTT
-	TRBV6-5	many	TRBJ2-6	CASSYSEGTGANVLTF	TGTGCCAGCAGTTACTCAGAAGGGACTGGGGCCAACGTCCTGACTTTC
TRBD1	TRBV5-6	few	TRBJ1-1	CASSMDRGAEAFF	TGTGCCAGCAGCATGGACAGGGGGGCTGAAGCTTTCTTT
-	TRBV28	many	TRBJ1-5	CASLGGNQPQHF	TGTGCCAGCCTGGGGGGCAATCAGCCCCAGCATTTT
-	TRBV6-1	few	TRBJ1-5	CASRDYRVQPQHF	TGTGCCAGCAGGGATTACAGGGTTCAGCCCCAGCATTTT
TRBD2	TRBV20-1	many	TRBJ2-5	CSARDPSGRATETQYF	TGCAGTGCTAGAGACCCTAGCGGGAGGGCGACAGAGACCCAGTACTTC
-	TRBV20-1	few	TRBJ2-7	CSARASAGPYEQYF	TGCAGTGCTAGAGCCTCCGCAGGGCCCTACGAGCAGTACTTC
TRBD2	TRBV11-2	many	TRBJ2-7	CASRGTAGGPLEQYF	TGTGCCAGCAGGGGAACGGCGGGAGGCCCCCTCGAGCAGTACTTC
-	TRBV5-1	-	TRBJ2-3	CASSSAQPRDTQYF	TGCGCCAGCAGCTCGGCACAGCCCAGGGATACGCAGTATTTT
TRBD2	TRBV28	many	TRBJ2-6	CASSPSKLAGYSGANVLTF	TGTGCCAGCAGTCCCTCAAAACTAGCGGGATACTCTGGGGCCAACGTCCTGACTTTC
-	TRBV2	few	TRBJ1-4	CASTRTPGGEKLFF	TGTGCCAGCACCAGGACCCCTGGGGGTGAAAAACTGTTTTTT
TRBD2	TRBV12-3/TRBV12-4	many	TRBJ2-7	CASSQDGLSGHTYEQYF	TGTGCCAGCAGTCAGGACGGACTTAGCGGGCATACCTACGAGCAGTACTTC
-	TRBV11-2	few	TRBJ2-1	CASSLRIGTSSYNEQFF	TGTGCCAGCAGCCTCAGGATCGGGACGAGCTCCTACAATGAGCAGTTCTTC
-	TRBV7-2	few	TRBJ2-1	CASSLAGVGYNEQFF	TGTGCCAGCAGCTTAGCGGGAGTGGGCTACAATGAGCAGTTCTTC
-	TRBV11-2	few	TRBJ1-5	CASSFMGLQHF	TGTGCCAGCAGTTTTATGGGGCTACAGCATTTT
-	TRBV20-1	-	TRBJ1-1	CSARDIANTEAFF	TGCAGTGCTAGAGATATCGCCAACACTGAAGCTTTCTTT
-	TRBV29-1	once	TRBJ2-1	CSVEPGGSRRANEQFF	TGCAGCGTTGAACCCGGAGGTAGCAGGAGGGCGAATGAGCAGTTCTTC
-	TRBV28	few	TRBJ1-5	CASSLWEQPQHF	TGTGCCAGCAGTTTATGGGAGCAGCCCCAGCATTTT
-	TRBV28	many	TRBJ2-7	CASISSSYEQYF	TGTGCCAGCATATCCAGCTCCTACGAGCAGTACTTC
TRBD2	TRBV9	-	TRBJ2-2	CASGTSGSNGELFF	TGTGCCAGTGGGACTAGCGGGAGCAACGGGGAGCTGTTTTTT
-	TRBV30	few	TRBJ1-1	CAWRLRGRNTEAFF	TGTGCCTGGAGGTTGAGGGGAAGGAACACTGAAGCTTTCTTT
-	TRBV19	many	TRBJ1-1	CASSTTGNTEAFF	TGTGCCAGTAGTACGACAGGGAACACTGAAGCTTTCTTT
-	TRBV5-1	few	TRBJ2-7	CASRDPSRLYEQYF	TGCGCCAGCCGGGACCCATCCCGATTATACGAGCAGTACTTC
-	TRBV12-3/TRBV12-4	many	TRBJ1-2	CASSVSLYGYTF	TGTGCCAGCAGCGTGTCCCTGTATGGCTACACCTTC
-	TRBV30	-	TRBJ1-1	CAWSVDTEAFF	TGTGCCTGGAGTGTAGACACTGAAGCTTTCTTT
-	TRBV6-1	many	TRBJ2-1	CASRRNERHEQFF	TGTGCCAGCAGGCGCAATGAGAGGCATGAGCAGTTCTTC
-	TRBV6-1	many	TRBJ1-5	CASSGILGWEPQHF	TGTGCCAGCAGTGGGATATTGGGCTGGGAGCCCCAGCATTTT